This T cell receptor beta chain was recorded in a study of shared clonotypes between healthy human individuals. Study observations and caveats: Few donors limited the genetic and exposure-history diversity represented. Non-shared clonotypes showed lower generation probabilities than clonotypes common to all four donors.

Splitting of CD4+ cells produced CD45RA+ naive and CD45RA-negative memory subsets. Measured with immunoSEQ multiplex PCR; TCRdb has only the in-frame clones, and not every one. This sample has about 2 million clones, with about 95% found just once. As to this clone: The antigen is not known.

This CDR3 has 12 amino acids. Trimming took 5 bases from V and 12 from J, leaving 13 bases between them. CDR1 and CDR2 from the germline V gene are SGHNT and YENEEA. The V gene is TRBV11-3, the J gene TRBJ2-2; D call uncertain. The sequence was obtained from a man aged 18 to 35 in good health. Sequenced input: naive CD4+ T cells sorted from blood. Subset denoted: CD45RA+ positively selected. This CDR3 is CASSTYGGQLFF. The CDR3 nucleotides are TGTGCCAGCAGCACCTATGGCGGTCAGCTGTTTTTT.